Given below is one T cell receptor beta chain in context. The antigen is not known. This entry comes from a study of PD-1 blockade in classical Hodgkin lymphoma. Study results and caveats: According to reports, newly diagnosed patients had lower baseline TCR diversity than healthy donors, and relapsed/refractory patients had lower baseline TCR diversity still. Why the repertoires differ is still unclear, perhaps disease activity or prior therapy.

Profiling relied on immunoSEQ multiplex PCR, and the TCRdb table lists in-frame clones only, not all of them. This sample yields around 17,000 clones, of which about 83% are seen a single time; more than 7% belongs to the top ten. Germline V gives CDR1 SNHLY, CDR2 FYNNEI. V was cut by 5 bases and J by 8 bases, with 15 bases left in between. The CDR3 sequence is 14 residues long. The time point is: newly diagnosed, previously untreated cHL patient sample. Untreated, newly diagnosed classical Hodgkin lymphoma PBMCs were comparators. The chain is built from TRBV2 and TRBJ1-4, with D perhaps TRBD1 (6 bases). The material sequenced was peripheral blood mononuclear cells (PBMCs). The sequence derives from a human donor with classical Hodgkin lymphoma. The CDR3 region has the DNA TGTGCCAGCAGTCAACAGGGATTAGGAGAAAAACTGTTTTTT. Its protein is CASSQQGLGEKLFF.